The present entry profiles one TCR beta chain with its context. Its antigen target is currently unknown. Base qualities are not recorded, but no much larger clone differs from it by a single base. The method behind the library was the immunoSEQ multiplex PCR assay. T cell repertoires were profiled with deep sequencing of rearranged TCR beta loci together with multiparametric flow cytometry. Here the immuneACCESS table is served through TCRdb, limited to in-frame sequences with V and J called. Missing clones are a known gap in these copies; in checked studies unresolved V genes cover under half, and the rest lacks a known reason. The sample has 70,000 to 95,000 clones on record, around 82% of them singletons. The biggest ten clones account for 1.3% to 1.5% of the sample. This record comes from a study of lymphopenia after photon versus proton radiotherapy (dated by TCRdb to between 2018 and 2021). Describing the broader study: Photon and proton radiation therapy were compared by the study for their immunological effects in patients with gastrointestinal tumors who developed high-grade lymphopenia. A cohort of around 21 patients with gastrointestinal tumors who received either photon or proton therapy and subsequently developed lymphopenia was included. The goal of the study was to describe how the two radiation modalities differ in their effects on the immune system.

The CDR3 numbers 13 residues from cysteine through phenylalanine. The entry retains the CDR3 DNA only, 39 bases that are in frame from base 1. CDR1 and CDR2, looked up from the germline V gene (reference sequence), are LNHNV and YYDKDF. Deletion took 1 base off V and 4 bases off J, with a span of 7 bases between the germline ends. Results the study describes overall, beyond this receptor: After the lymphocyte count nadir, oligoclonal expansion, especially of CD8+ Temra cells, was observed in photon-treated repertoires, and the drop in diversity was driven by this expansion. Among patients across the cohort who died, overall survival time showed an inverse correlation with a larger post-nadir drop in TCR diversity. Proton-treated patients stayed relatively stable during treatment, while photon-treated patients lost naive T cells and TCR diversity and gained effector/memory populations. The authors looked at the survival association only in patients who died, and they framed better survival with proton therapy as a possibility rather than a demonstrated result.

This TCR was sampled from a man in his sixties with pancreatic cancer. The receptor chain draws on TRBV15 and TRBJ2-5; the D gene cannot be named for sure. The source was peripheral blood, collected from a patient treated with proton-based radiotherapy. The DNA is TGTGCCACCAGCAGAGTTTTGAGAGAGACCCAGTACTTC. This codes for CATSRVLRETQYF.